This is a list of T cell receptor beta chains from one sample in a study of graft-versus-host responses after intestinal transplantation. Produced via immunoSEQ multiplex PCR; TCRdb's table is partial and in-frame only. Of about 100,000 clones in the sample, less than 90% are singletons; the top ten hold about 0.93%. These receptors' antigens are unknown. This material consisted of unstimulated CD4+ T cells sorted from spleen or lymph node cells, taken before transplant. The receptors derive from a human donor who was the organ donor for an intestinal transplant. Each CDR3 is given with its conserved first and last residue. The D gene is left open where the match is weak. The size field is filled for only some rows; it gives once, few, many or a size class.

clone size	J gene	D gene	V gene	CDR3 protein	CDR3 DNA
-	TRBJ2-1	TRBD1	TRBV30	CAWRAPGGTGRGEQFF	TGTGCCTGGAGGGCTCCTGGAGGGACAGGGAGAGGTGAGCAGTTCTTC
-	TRBJ2-3	TRBD1	TRBV29-1	CSVRRDRLTDTQYF	TGCAGCGTCCGCCGGGACAGGCTTACAGATACGCAGTATTTT
once	TRBJ2-1	-	TRBV4-2	CASSQDGGALLYNEQFF	TGTGCCAGCAGCCAAGATGGGGGGGCTTTACTGTACAATGAGCAGTTCTTC
-	TRBJ1-5	TRBD1	TRBV15	CATSLGRGHRQPQHF	TGTGCCACCAGTTTAGGCAGGGGGCATAGACAGCCCCAGCATTTT
-	TRBJ2-2	TRBD2	TRBV5-4	CASSLGTRGGRTGELFF	TGTGCCAGCAGCCTAGGGACACGGGGGGGGCGAACCGGGGAGCTGTTTTTT
once	TRBJ2-7	-	TRBV9	CASSDDDRRYSYEQYF	TGTGCCAGCAGCGACGACGACAGGAGATACTCCTACGAGCAGTACTTC
-	TRBJ1-1	-	TRBV28	CASSLSPWGQGVYSVEAFF	TGTGCCAGCAGTTTATCCCCCTGGGGGCAGGGAGTTTATTCCGTTGAAGCTTTCTTT
-	TRBJ2-5	TRBD1	TRBV5-1	CASSGRDRGGETQYF	TGCGCCAGCAGCGGCCGGGACAGGGGGGGAGAGACCCAGTACTTC
once	TRBJ2-7	-	TRBV28	CASSLNPPRTSGYEQYF	TGTGCCAGCAGTTTAAACCCACCTCGGACCTCGGGCTACGAGCAGTACTTC
-	TRBJ1-2	-	TRBV10-1	CASRISGRAFYGYTF	TGCGCCAGCAGGATAAGTGGCCGGGCTTTCTATGGCTACACCTTC
-	TRBJ1-1	-	TRBV4-2	CASSQGSLNTEAFF	TGTGCCAGCAGCCAAGGGTCATTGAACACTGAAGCTTTCTTT
few	TRBJ1-5	-	TRBV6-6	CASTPTPRTTGHF	TGTGCCAGCACCCCTACGCCTCGGACGACAGGGCATTTT
-	TRBJ2-7	-	TRBV2	CASSDALPYEQYF	TGTGCCAGCAGTGATGCTTTACCCTACGAGCAGTACTTC
-	TRBJ2-7	TRBD1	TRBV28	CASRPINRGFSYEQYF	TGTGCCAGCAGACCCATCAACAGGGGTTTTTCCTACGAGCAGTACTTC
once	TRBJ1-1	TRBD1	TRBV4-1	CASSQWPTMGQANTEAFF	TGCGCCAGCAGCCAATGGCCTACAATGGGACAGGCCAACACTGAAGCTTTCTTT
-	TRBJ2-3	TRBD2	TRBV4-2	CASSGLAGDTDTQYF	TGTGCCAGCAGCGGGCTAGCGGGGGACACAGATACGCAGTATTTT
-	TRBJ1-2	-	TRBV30	CAWSVSSGNGYGYTF	TGTGCCTGGAGTGTCAGTTCGGGGAACGGGTATGGCTACACCTTC
-	TRBJ1-6	-	TRBV18	CASSITGINSPLHF	TGTGCCAGCTCTATAACAGGGATAAATTCACCCCTCCACTTT
-	TRBJ2-3	-	TRBV5-1	CATTTGPRTDTQYF	TGCGCCACCACGACTGGTCCTCGCACAGATACGCAGTATTTT
-	TRBJ2-7	TRBD2	TRBV15	CATSRGTSGQSSYEQYF	TGTGCCACCAGCAGGGGCACTAGCGGCCAGAGCTCCTACGAGCAGTACTTC
-	TRBJ1-2	-	TRBV7-9	CASSPRGQANYGYTF	TGTGCCAGCAGCCCCCGAGGGCAGGCAAACTATGGCTACACCTTC
-	TRBJ2-1	-	TRBV27	CASRHEGGGYNEQFF	TGTGCCAGCAGGCACGAGGGGGGCGGGTACAATGAGCAGTTCTTC
-	TRBJ2-7	-	TRBV6-1	CASSVSLTYEQYF	TGTGCCAGCAGTGTCTCGCTGACCTACGAGCAGTACTTC
-	TRBJ1-1	-	TRBV28	CASSLRGIGNTEAFF	TGTGCCAGCAGTTTAAGGGGGATCGGAAACACTGAAGCTTTCTTT
-	TRBJ2-7	-	TRBV6-5	CASSYSSWSEQYF	TGTGCCAGCAGTTACTCGAGTTGGAGTGAGCAGTACTTC
-	TRBJ2-2	TRBD1	TRBV7-8	CASSFVRGQELFF	TGTGCCAGCAGCTTTGTCAGGGGGCAGGAGCTGTTTTTT
-	TRBJ1-1	-	TRBV19	CASSIGGPAPEAFF	TGTGCCAGTAGTATAGGGGGACCGGCTCCTGAAGCTTTCTTT
-	TRBJ1-1	-	TRBV19	CASSPRMNTEAFF	TGTGCCAGTAGTCCAAGAATGAACACTGAAGCTTTCTTT
-	TRBJ2-5	-	TRBV29-1	CSGSRAETQYF	TGCAGCGGGAGCAGGGCGGAGACCCAGTACTTC
-	TRBJ1-1	-	TRBV6-6	CASRSPGLNTEAFF	TGTGCCAGCAGGTCGCCGGGACTGAACACTGAAGCTTTCTTT
-	TRBJ1-3	-	TRBV28	CASTSSLAKGYGNTIYF	TGTGCCAGCACTTCGAGTTTAGCTAAGGGGTATGGAAACACCATATATTTT
-	TRBJ2-7	-	TRBV2	CALRTSRSPYEQYF	TGTGCCCTGAGGACTTCCAGGTCCCCCTACGAGCAGTACTTC
-	TRBJ1-1	TRBD1	TRBV6-1	CASSEDGTGNRAFF	TGTGCCAGCAGTGAAGATGGGACAGGGAATAGAGCTTTCTTT
-	TRBJ2-3	TRBD1	TRBV7-3	CASSLRWGTGTDTQYF	TGTGCCAGCAGCTTAAGGTGGGGGACAGGAACAGATACGCAGTATTTT
-	TRBJ1-2	TRBD1	TRBV10-2	CASKEGAYGYTF	TGCGCCAGCAAAGAGGGGGCCTATGGCTACACCTTC
-	TRBJ2-2	-	TRBV11-2	CASSKNTGELFF	TGTGCCAGCAGCAAAAACACCGGGGAGCTGTTTTTT
-	TRBJ1-2	-	TRBV27	CASSTSPGPYGYTF	TGTGCCAGCAGTACCTCACCAGGGCCCTATGGCTACACCTTC